Listed below are T cell receptor beta chains from one sample, sequenced in a study of blood T cell repertoires in COVID-19. The data were produced by immunoSEQ multiplex PCR, yet TCRdb's version contains in-frame clones alone and is incomplete. The sample has approximately 210,000 clones; 81% are singletons. Sample: PBMCs or T cells enriched from blood (not recorded which). The receptor set was obtained from a woman between 45 and 60 years old with acute COVID-19. Both conserved end residues are part of each CDR3. D genes are given only for firm matches. Not all rows give a size; the values are once, few, many and, for expanded clones, a class.

d_gene	v_gene	j_gene	abundance	CDR3nt	CDR3aa
TRBD1	TRBV28	TRBJ1-5	-	TGTGCCAGCAGCGAGACAGGGTCGGGCAATCAGCCCCAGCATTTT	CASSETGSGNQPQHF
TRBD2	TRBV6-2/TRBV6-3	TRBJ2-4	-	TGTGCCAGCAGTTCTCCGGGACGGGAGGGGAACGGAAACATTCAGTACTTC	CASSSPGREGNGNIQYF
TRBD1	TRBV28	TRBJ1-5	-	TGTGCCAGCAGCCGACAGGGTGGAGGCAATCAGCCCCAGCATTTT	CASSRQGGGNQPQHF
-	TRBV2	TRBJ1-4	-	TGTGCCAGCCGGCAGGGCACCGAAAAACTGTTTTTT	CASRQGTEKLFF
TRBD2	TRBV7-8	TRBJ2-1	-	TGTGCCAGCAGATTTGCCGGCGGGGGTCTAAATGAGCAGTTCTTC	CASRFAGGGLNEQFF
-	TRBV23-1	TRBJ1-3	-	TGCGCCAGCAGTCAATACAGGCCCTCTGGAAACACCATATATTTT	CASSQYRPSGNTIYF
-	TRBV12-5	TRBJ2-2	-	TGTGCTAGTGGTTTAGGACAGACGAACACCGGGGAGCTGTTTTTT	CASGLGQTNTGELFF
-	TRBV28	TRBJ1-2	-	TGTGCCAGCAGTTCACTGACACAGGGAACTCGGTATGGCTACACCTTC	CASSSLTQGTRYGYTF
TRBD1	TRBV18	TRBJ2-3	few	TGTGCCAGCTCCCAACAGGGGCCCTCAGATACGCAGTATTTT	CASSQQGPSDTQYF
-	TRBV10-3	TRBJ2-7	few	TGTGCCATCAGTGAGTCGACAGGAAACTCCTACGAGCAGTACTTC	CAISESTGNSYEQYF
-	TRBV4-3	TRBJ1-2	-	TGCGCCAGCAGCCAGATCGAGTGGGCCGCCTATGGCTACACCTTC	CASSQIEWAAYGYTF
TRBD1	TRBV7-2	TRBJ2-7	few	TGTGCCAGCAGCGACGCCGGGACAGGGGACTACGAGCAGTACTTC	CASSDAGTGDYEQYF
TRBD1	TRBV3-1/TRBV3-2	TRBJ1-4	-	TGTGCCAGCAGCCGACTACAGGGGAGGAGTGAAAAACTGTTTTTT	CASSRLQGRSEKLFF
-	TRBV28	TRBJ2-7	many	TGTGCCAGCAGTTTAGGACAGTCCTACGAGCAGTACTTC	CASSLGQSYEQYF
-	TRBV4-1	TRBJ2-1	-	TGCGCCAGCAGCCAAGTTGATCTATACAATGAGCAGTTCTTC	CASSQVDLYNEQFF
-	TRBV2	TRBJ2-6	-	TGTGCCAGCAGTGAATTTTGGGACAAGTTCTCTGGGGCCAACGTCCTGACTTTC	CASSEFWDKFSGANVLTF
TRBD2	TRBV11-2	TRBJ2-7	few	TGTGCCAGCAGCCTGACTAGCGGGAGACTGTACTTC	CASSLTSGRLYF
TRBD1	TRBV23-1	TRBJ1-1	-	TGCGCCAGCAGTCAGGATTTAGGGGGCTATTTCGCCCGGTTT	CASSQDLGGYFARF
-	TRBV2	TRBJ2-4	-	TGTGCCAGCAGGGCTACGACACTAGCCAAAAACATTCAGTACTTC	CASRATTLAKNIQYF
-	TRBV3-1/TRBV3-2	TRBJ1-2	-	TGTGCCAGCAGCCAAACAGTCAGCAACTATGGCTACACCTTC	CASSQTVSNYGYTF
-	TRBV28	TRBJ1-2	-	TGTGCCAGCAAAGTAGGCGGCGATTCCGGCTACACCTTC	CASKVGGDSGYTF
-	TRBV3-1/TRBV3-2	TRBJ2-2	once	TGTGCCAGCAGATCTAGCGAGGGCACCGGGGAGCTGTTTTTT	CASRSSEGTGELFF
-	TRBV6-6	TRBJ2-7	once	TGTGCCAGCCGAACAGACTACTCCTACGAGCAGTACTTC	CASRTDYSYEQYF
TRBD2	TRBV18	TRBJ2-7	-	TGTGCCAGCTCACCGTCCGGACTAGCGGGAGTGGGCGAGCAGTACTTC	CASSPSGLAGVGEQYF
TRBD1	TRBV29-1	TRBJ1-6	few	TGCAGCGCCCGAACAGGGGGCGCTGGGAATTCACCCCTCCACTTT	CSARTGGAGNSPLHF
-	TRBV27	TRBJ1-6	-	TGTGCCAGCATGACGGGAGGCTATAATTCACCCCTCCACTTT	CASMTGGYNSPLHF
-	TRBV5-1	TRBJ1-4	-	TGCGCCAGCAGCGAAGGCGACAGGAGAACTAATGAAAAACTGTTTTTT	CASSEGDRRTNEKLFF
TRBD1	TRBV5-1	TRBJ2-3	-	TGCGCCAGCAGCTTAGGACAGGGCCTAGATACGCAGTATTTT	CASSLGQGLDTQYF
TRBD1	TRBV19	TRBJ1-2	-	TGTGCCAGTAAGGACCGGACAGGGTCAAACTATGGCTACACCTTC	CASKDRTGSNYGYTF
TRBD2	TRBV5-5	TRBJ2-7	few	TGTGCCAGCAGCTTGGAACCGCTAGCGGGGGGGTCAACCTACGAGCAGTACTTC	CASSLEPLAGGSTYEQYF
TRBD1	TRBV6-5	TRBJ1-6	-	TGTGCCAGCACCCCGGACAGGGTAAATTCACCCCTCCACTTT	CASTPDRVNSPLHF
TRBD1	TRBV18	TRBJ2-5	-	TGTGCCAGCTCGCTTATGGGACAGGAAGAGACCCAGTACTTC	CASSLMGQEETQYF
-	TRBV18	TRBJ2-3	-	TGTGCCAGCTCACTTATGCAGGGAACCCTCATTGCAGATACGCAGTATTTT	CASSLMQGTLIADTQYF
TRBD1	TRBV7-8	TRBJ1-2	-	TGTGCCAGCAGCCCTCGGACAGGGGACTATGGCTACACCTTC	CASSPRTGDYGYTF
TRBD1	TRBV9	TRBJ1-4	-	TGTGCCAGCAGCGTGGGGACAGGGAATGAAAAACTGTTTTTT	CASSVGTGNEKLFF
-	TRBV6-2/TRBV6-3	TRBJ2-7	-	TGTGCCAGCAGTCGAAGACAGAGCTACGAGCAGTACTTC	CASSRRQSYEQYF
-	TRBV10-3	TRBJ2-2	-	TGTGCCATCAGCACAGCGAACACCGGGGAGCTGTTTTTT	CAISTANTGELFF